The source of this T cell receptor (beta chain) is a study of patients and donors after allogeneic stem cell transplantation. V was shortened by 5 bases and J by 4 bases, with 14 bases between the two germline ends. The CDR3 extends over 15 amino acids. TCRdb called the RT-PCR reads again in MiXCR, with one record for every CDR3 protein. Among about 74,000 distinct CDR3 sequences, about 25% were seen once, and the ten largest hold more than 20%. V is TRBV12-3 or TRBV12-4 and J is TRBJ1-4; tentative D call: TRBD1 (5 bases). The source is a human donor who was either an allogeneic HSCT recipient or a stem cell or donor lymphocyte infusion donor (not recorded which). It is not recorded whose cells these are; they may come from a transplant donor. The sample consisted of blood, either unsorted or a sorted T cell fraction (not recorded which). CDR3 nucleotide sequence: TGTGCCAGCAGTCGTCACAGGATAGGTAATGAAAAACTGTTTTTT. This encodes CASSRHRIGNEKLFF.